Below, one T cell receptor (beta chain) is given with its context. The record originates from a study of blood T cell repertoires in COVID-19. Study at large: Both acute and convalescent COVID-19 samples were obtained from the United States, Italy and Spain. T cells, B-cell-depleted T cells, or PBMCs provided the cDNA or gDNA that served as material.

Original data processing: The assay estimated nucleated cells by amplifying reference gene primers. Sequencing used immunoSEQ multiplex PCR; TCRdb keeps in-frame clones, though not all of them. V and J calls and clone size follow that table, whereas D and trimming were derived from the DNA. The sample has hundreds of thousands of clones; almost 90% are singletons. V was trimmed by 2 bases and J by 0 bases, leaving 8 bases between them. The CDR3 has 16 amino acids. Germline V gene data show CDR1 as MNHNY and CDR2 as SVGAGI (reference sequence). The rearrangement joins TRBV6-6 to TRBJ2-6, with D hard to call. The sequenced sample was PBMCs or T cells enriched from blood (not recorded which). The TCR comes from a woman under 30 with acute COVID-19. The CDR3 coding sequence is TGTGCCAGCAGTTACGAGTTTCCCTCTGGGGCCAACGTCCTGACTTTC. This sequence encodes CASSYEFPSGANVLTF.